The rows below give T cell receptor beta chains drawn from one sample of a study of OX40 agonist ivuxolimab in advanced cancers. Some clones are missing from TCRdb's copy, which holds only in-frame ones; the method was immunoSEQ multiplex PCR. In the table there are 62,000 or so clones, around four fifths of which are singletons. This specimen consisted of CD4+ or CD8+ T cells sorted from blood, obtained in a trial of the OX40 agonist ivuxolimab. Receptor source: an adult with an advanced solid tumor such as melanoma, head and neck, liver or kidney cancer. Both conserved end residues are trimmed from each CDR3. Fields, in order: J gene, V gene, CDR3 protein.

>TRBJ2-7|TRBV13
ASSPEGLYEQY
>TRBJ2-2|TRBV30
AWNPGTLGIGELF
>TRBJ2-1|TRBV9
ASSVAFTPSYNEQF
>TRBJ2-7|TRBV6-6
ASWDTSYEQY
>TRBJ2-1|TRBV11-3
ASSLNTYGDEQF
>TRBJ2-4|TRBV5-4
ASSPAFNLAKNIQY
>TRBJ2-7|TRBV29-1
SVGDSVSYEQY
>TRBJ1-3|TRBV19
ASHRGSGNTIY
>TRBJ2-1|TRBV4-1
ASSRQAGLPGEQF
>TRBJ1-2|TRBV5-5
ASSLAMGGESGYT
>TRBJ2-3|TRBV5-1
ASSPGAFTDTQY
>TRBJ1-1|TRBV4-1
ASSQLPRGNTEAF